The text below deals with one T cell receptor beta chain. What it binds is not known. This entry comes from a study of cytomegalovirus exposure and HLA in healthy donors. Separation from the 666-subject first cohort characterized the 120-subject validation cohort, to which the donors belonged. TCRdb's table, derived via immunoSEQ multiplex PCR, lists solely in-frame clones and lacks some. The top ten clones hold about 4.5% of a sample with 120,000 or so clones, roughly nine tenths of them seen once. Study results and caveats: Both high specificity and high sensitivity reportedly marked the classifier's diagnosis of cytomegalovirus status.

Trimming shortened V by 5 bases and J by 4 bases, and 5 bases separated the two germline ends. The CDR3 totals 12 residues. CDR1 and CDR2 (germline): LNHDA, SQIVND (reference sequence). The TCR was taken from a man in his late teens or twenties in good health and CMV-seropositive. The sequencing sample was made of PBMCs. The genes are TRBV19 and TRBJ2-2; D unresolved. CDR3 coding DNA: TGTGCCAGTAGTCGACTCACCGGGGAGCTGTTTTTT. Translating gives CASSRLTGELFF.